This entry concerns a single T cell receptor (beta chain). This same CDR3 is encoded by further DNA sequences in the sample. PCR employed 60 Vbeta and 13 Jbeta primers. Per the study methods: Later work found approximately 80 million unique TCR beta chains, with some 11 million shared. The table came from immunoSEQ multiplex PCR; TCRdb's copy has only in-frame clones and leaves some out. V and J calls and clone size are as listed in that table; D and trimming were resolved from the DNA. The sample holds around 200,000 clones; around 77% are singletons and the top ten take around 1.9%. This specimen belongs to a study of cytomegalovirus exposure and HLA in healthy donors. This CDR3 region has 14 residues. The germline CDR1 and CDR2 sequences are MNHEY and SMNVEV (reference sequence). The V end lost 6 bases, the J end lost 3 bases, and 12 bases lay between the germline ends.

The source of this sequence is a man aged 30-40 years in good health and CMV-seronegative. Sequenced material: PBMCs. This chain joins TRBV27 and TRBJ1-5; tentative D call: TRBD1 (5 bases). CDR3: CASSHRDSNQPQHF. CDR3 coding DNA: TGTGCCAGCAGCCACCGGGACTCCAATCAGCCCCAGCATTTT.